Below, 17 T cell receptor beta chains from the same sample are listed, as sequenced in a study of shared clonotypes between healthy human individuals. Assay: immunoSEQ multiplex PCR; the TCRdb copy retains only in-frame clones and omits some. The sample has approximately 2.1 million clones; 90% to 95% are singletons. Input material: naive CD4+ T cells from PBMCs. Subset specified: CD45RA+ positively selected. The receptors stem from a man aged 18 to 29 in good health. Some clones in this sample may be carry-over from other donors' samples.

This clone occurred once. The CDR3 coding sequence is TGTGCCACCCGCGGGACAGGGAACAATGAGCAGTTCTTC. Encoded protein: CATRGTGNNEQFF. The V gene is TRBV10-3, the J gene TRBJ2-1, with 9 bases aligning to TRBD1. Trimming took 10 bases from V and 5 from J; bases not matched to a gene: 6. CDR1 is ENHRY and CDR2 is SYGVKD in the germline V gene. This CDR3 has 13 residues.

The genes are TRBV6-5 and TRBJ2-5; TRBD2 matches at 11 bases. Germline V gene data show CDR1 as MNHEY and CDR2 as SVGAGI. Trimming removed 6 bases from V and 2 bases from J; junction bases left unmatched: 5. CDR3 length: 15 residues. CDR3: CASSKPSGGQETQYF. CDR3 coding DNA: TGTGCCAGCAGCAAGCCTAGCGGGGGGCAAGAGACCCAGTACTTC.

The V and J genes are TRBV4-3 and TRBJ2-7; TRBD1 matches at 7 bases. This CDR3 has 15 amino acids. Losses at the gene ends were 4 bases for V and 2 bases for J; bases not matched to a gene: 8. Germline loops: CDR1 LGHNA, CDR2 YSLEER. The CDR3 DNA is TGCGCCAGCAGCCGCAGAACAGGGGACCCCTACGAGCAGTACTTC. Protein product: CASSRRTGDPYEQYF.

Remarks on this clone: In the same sample, other DNA sequences code for this CDR3. This chain's CDR3 is CASTRGNEQFF. For the CDR3, the DNA is TGTGCCAGCACTCGGGGCAATGAGCAGTTCTTC. The chain recombines TRBV5-4 with TRBJ2-1, with D possibly matching TRBD2 (5 bases). V gave up 6 bases and J gave up 6 bases, with 7 bases separating them. The CDR3 totals 11 residues. Germline values: CDR1 SGHNT, CDR2 YYREEE (reference sequence).

The gene calls are TRBV6-1 and TRBJ1-5; a weak D match, TRBD1 (5 bases). Germline V CDR1 and CDR2: MNHNS, SASEGT. The CDR3 runs 15 residues. The V end was cut by 3 bases, the J end by 2 bases, with 11 bases between. The CDR3 bases are TGTGCCAGCAGTGAGCAGGGAATCGGCAATCAGCCCCAGCATTTT. The encoded protein is CASSEQGIGNQPQHF.

The chain combines TRBV9 with TRBJ2-1, with 9 bases fitting TRBD2. The germline V gene encodes CDR1 SGDLS and CDR2 YYNGEE. The ends lost 2 bases at V and 5 bases at J; junction bases unmatched: 11. This CDR3 has 17 amino acids. The chain's CDR3 is CASSVPRRGTSHNEQFF. The CDR3 region has the DNA TGTGCCAGCAGCGTGCCAAGGAGAGGGACTAGCCACAATGAGCAGTTCTTC.

Concerning this clone: Other nucleotide sequences in the sample specify the same CDR3. V and J are TRBV20-1 and TRBJ2-1; no clear D gene. The V gene lost 6 bases and the J gene lost 4 bases, with 4 bases spanning the gap. Per germline, CDR1 DFQATT and CDR2 SNEGSKA (reference sequence). CDR3 length: 10 residues. Here the CDR3 reads CSAIYNEQFF. The CDR3 coding sequence is TGCAGTGCCATATACAATGAGCAGTTCTTC.

This rearrangement joins TRBV29-1 to TRBJ2-1, with TRBD2 matching 7 bases. In germline, CDR1 is SQVTM, CDR2 ANQGSEA. With 4 bases clipped from V and 7 bases from J, the junction kept 13 bases outside the gene matches. CDR3 length equals 15 residues. CDR3 region: CSVGQKAGVLNEQFF. The CDR3 coding sequence is TGCAGCGTTGGACAAAAGGCGGGAGTGTTAAATGAGCAGTTCTTC.

The CDR3 reads CASSGQVAGELFF. CDR3 sequence (DNA): TGTGCCAGCAGCGGCCAGGTGGCCGGGGAGCTGTTTTTT. This chain links TRBV9 with TRBJ2-2, with D hard to call. The CDR3 runs to 13 residues. V was trimmed by 3 bases and J by 6 bases, leaving 9 bases between them. Per germline, CDR1 SGDLS and CDR2 YYNGEE.

The chain joins TRBV5-1 to TRBJ1-5; unclear D gene. Trimming removed 4 bases at V and 8 bases at J, with 16 bases between. Germline V CDR1 and CDR2: SGHRS, YFSETQ. The CDR3 runs to 14 residues. The CDR3 sequence is CASSLGALGEPQHF. The CDR3 DNA reads TGCGCCAGCAGCCTCGGAGCCCTCGGGGAGCCCCAGCATTTT.

The chain is built from TRBV5-1 and TRBJ1-1; the match to TRBD1 covers 8 bases. Per the germline V gene, CDR1 is SGHRS and CDR2 is YFSETQ. The CDR3 length is 14 residues. V shed 4 bases and J 8 bases; nucleotides not matched to a gene: 10. The chain's CDR3 is CASSGGRTGWEAFF. For the CDR3, the DNA is TGCGCCAGCAGCGGCGGCAGGACAGGGTGGGAAGCTTTCTTT.

The chain uses TRBV7-9 and TRBJ2-1, with TRBD2 identical over 9 bases. The CDR3 is made up of 19 amino acids. V dropped 1 base and J dropped 7; count of bases not matched to a gene: 17. In germline, CDR1 is SEHNR, CDR2 FQNEAQ (reference sequence). The CDR3 coding sequence is TGTGCCAGCAGCTTAGTTGCCCCCGGGGCGGGAGGGCCCGTAAATGAGCAGTTCTTC. Translating gives CASSLVAPGAGGPVNEQFF.

CDR3 in amino acids: CASSRKGQPTSYEQYF. The CDR3 region has the DNA TGTGCCAGCAGCCGGAAGGGACAGCCGACCTCCTACGAGCAGTACTTC. V gene TRBV13 combines with J gene TRBJ2-7; 7 bases align to TRBD1. This CDR3 spans 16 amino acids. Germline CDR1 is PRHDT and CDR2 is FYEKMQ (reference sequence). V trimming: 5 bases; J trimming: 0 bases; junction bases outside the gene matches: 10. Full variable domain (remainder filled in from reference TRBV13 and TRBJ2-7): AAGVIQSPRHLIKEKRETATLKCYPIPRHDTVYWYQQGPGQDPQFLISFYEKMQSDKGSIPDRFSAQQFSDYHSELNMSSLELGDSALYFCASSRKGQPTSYEQYFGPGTRLTVT.

V and J are TRBV2 and TRBJ1-2; unclear D gene. Germline loops: CDR1 SNHLY, CDR2 FYNNEI. The CDR3 runs 12 residues. V was pared by 7 bases and J by 4 bases, with 10 bases between. In nucleotides, the CDR3 is TGTGCCAGCACCCCCCGGGGCTATGGCTACACCTTC. Translating it yields CASTPRGYGYTF.

The chain has TRBV10-3 and TRBJ2-1; maybe TRBD2 (6 bases). V gave up 1 base and J gave up 5 bases, with 15 bases separating them. CDR3 length: 16 amino acids. From germline, CDR1 is ENHRY and CDR2 SYGVKD. The DNA for the CDR3 is TGTGCCATCAGTGAGTTCGGGACTCTTACCCACAATGAGCAGTTCTTC. It encodes CAISEFGTLTHNEQFF.

A word on this clone: The same CDR3 is also encoded by other DNA sequences in this sample. V is TRBV30 and J is TRBJ1-1; 9 bases map to TRBD1. Germline values: CDR1 GTSNPN, CDR2 SVGIG (reference sequence). J lost 8 bases, V lost 2 bases, and 9 bases had no gene match. The CDR3 runs 14 residues. CDR3 in amino acids: CAWSYRDRVGEAFF. The CDR3 nucleotides are TGTGCCTGGAGTTACCGGGACAGGGTGGGGGAAGCTTTCTTT.

In its sample, this clone was seen a few times. V is TRBV6-5 and J is TRBJ1-5, with D maybe TRBD1 (6 bases). V shed 6 bases and J shed 5 bases, with 14 bases lying between them. CDR3 length: 14 residues. Germline CDR1 reads MNHEY; CDR2 reads SVGAGI. Here the CDR3 reads CASRRGYADQPQHF. As DNA, the CDR3 is TGTGCCAGCAGAAGGGGGTACGCGGATCAGCCCCAGCATTTT.